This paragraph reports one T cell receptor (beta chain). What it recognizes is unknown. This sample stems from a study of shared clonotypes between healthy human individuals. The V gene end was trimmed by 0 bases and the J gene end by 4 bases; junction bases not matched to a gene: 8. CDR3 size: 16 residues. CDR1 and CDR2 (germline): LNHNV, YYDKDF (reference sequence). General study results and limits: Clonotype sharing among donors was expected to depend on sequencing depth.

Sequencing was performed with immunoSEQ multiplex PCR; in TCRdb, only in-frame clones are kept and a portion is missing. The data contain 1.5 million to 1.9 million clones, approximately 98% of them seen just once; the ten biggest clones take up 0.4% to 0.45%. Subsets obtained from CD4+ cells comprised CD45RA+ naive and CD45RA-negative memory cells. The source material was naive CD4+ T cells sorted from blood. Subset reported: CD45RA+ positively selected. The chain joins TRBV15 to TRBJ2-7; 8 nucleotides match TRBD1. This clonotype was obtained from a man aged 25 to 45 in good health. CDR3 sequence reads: CATSRDRGTGGYEQYF. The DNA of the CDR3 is TGTGCCACCAGCAGAGATCGAGGGACAGGCGGATACGAGCAGTACTTC.